Listed here are 30 T cell receptor beta chains from one sample, sequenced in a study of cytomegalovirus exposure and HLA in healthy donors. In the PCR, 60 Vbeta and 13 Jbeta primers were used. Assay used: immunoSEQ multiplex PCR; TCRdb lists only in-frame clones, some missing. Among around 100,000 clones, 75% were seen once, and the ten largest hold over 9.5%. What was sequenced was PBMCs. The receptors were sampled from a man aged 45 to 65 in good health and CMV-seronegative.

This clone has more than one count but fewer than ten. The rearrangement links TRBV7-2 to TRBJ2-1; 7 nucleotides match TRBD2. V shed 5 bases and J 0 bases; nucleotides not matched to a gene: 4. This CDR3 contains 15 residues. Per germline, CDR1 SGHTA and CDR2 FQGNSA. The CDR3 protein is CASSALAASYNEQFF. The CDR3, as DNA: TGTGCCAGCAGCGCTCTAGCGGCCTCCTACAATGAGCAGTTCTTC.

V and J are TRBV5-1 and TRBJ2-2; possibly TRBD2 for D (5 bases). The germline V gene encodes CDR1 SGHRS and CDR2 YFSETQ. The ends were cut back, 2 bases at V and 4 bases at J, with 9 bases in the middle. CDR3 length: 14 amino acids. The CDR3 is CASSLYGITGELFF. DNA of the CDR3: TGCGCCAGCAGCTTATACGGGATCACCGGGGAGCTGTTTTTT.

The chain recombines TRBV2 with TRBJ1-5; 7 bases agree with TRBD1. Germline V gene sequence: CDR1 SNHLY, CDR2 FYNNEI. The CDR3 spans 14 residues. The trim removed 6 bases at V and 4 bases at J, leaving 6 bases unmatched. The CDR3 region is CASRAGTDNQPQHF. The CDR3, as DNA: TGTGCCAGCAGGGCCGGGACAGATAATCAGCCCCAGCATTTT.

V usage is TRBV5-8 and J usage is TRBJ1-5, with D possibly matching TRBD1 (5 bases). Germline lookup yields CDR1 SGHTS and CDR2 YDEGEE. The CDR3 extends over 14 amino acids. V gave up 3 bases and J gave up 6 bases, with 13 bases separating them. CDR3 protein: CASSSGVGGQPQHF. The CDR3 nucleotides are TGTGCCAGCAGCTCGGGGGTTGGAGGTCAGCCCCAGCATTTT.

V usage is TRBV6-1 and J usage is TRBJ2-1; TRBD2 agrees at 7 bases. The V segment lost 3 bases and the J segment 0 bases; nucleotides outside the gene matches: 2. There are 15 residues in the CDR3. Germline CDR1 and CDR2: MNHNS and SASEGT. CDR3 sequence reads: CASSEGGISYNEQFF. As DNA, the CDR3 is TGTGCCAGCAGTGAGGGGGGGATCTCCTACAATGAGCAGTTCTTC.

CDR3 coding DNA: TGCGCCAGCAGTCGGACAGGGGGCGACTATAATTCACCCCTCCACTTT. It yields the protein CASSRTGGDYNSPLHF. The V gene is TRBV5-1, the J gene TRBJ1-6; 11 nucleotides agree with TRBD1. V lost 5 bases and J lost 3; bases outside the gene matches: 4. This CDR3 comprises 16 residues. The germline gives CDR1 SGHRS, CDR2 YFSETQ.

This sequence joins TRBV19 and TRBJ2-4; TRBD1 agrees at 8 bases. The CDR3 extends over 12 amino acids. CDR1 is LNHDA and CDR2 is SQIVND in the germline V gene (reference sequence). V lost 11 bases to trimming and J lost 6 bases; unmatched junction nucleotides: 6. The chain's CDR3 is CASTDRGNIQYF. The CDR3 DNA follows: TGTGCCTCCACCGACAGGGGAAACATTCAGTACTTC.

This clone has only one observation. The CDR3 region has the DNA TGTGCCAGTAGAAACCAGGCACAGGGGCCCTACGAGCAGTACTTC. This gives the protein CASRNQAQGPYEQYF. The chain couples TRBV19 to TRBJ2-7, with 7 bases fitting TRBD1. Trimming at V came to 6 bases and at J to 2 bases, leaving 10 bases not matched to a gene. In germline, CDR1 is LNHDA, CDR2 SQIVND (reference sequence). The length of the CDR3 is 15 residues.

The chain recombines TRBV19 with TRBJ2-3, with 14 bases identical to TRBD2. The CDR3 sequence is 18 residues long. Trimming removed 5 bases from V and 6 bases from J; junction bases left unmatched: 13. Germline CDR1 reads LNHDA; CDR2 reads SQIVND (reference sequence). CDR3 residues: CASSLRGTSGGRGDTQYF. Here the CDR3 DNA reads TGTGCCAGTAGTCTTAGGGGGACTAGCGGGGGCCGAGGGGATACGCAGTATTTT.

V usage is TRBV27 and J usage is TRBJ2-1; 9 bases match TRBD1. V was pared by 5 bases and J by 2 bases, with 4 bases of the junction left unmatched. This CDR3 contains 15 residues. Germline CDR1 MNHEY, CDR2 SMNVEV (reference sequence). The DNA of the CDR3 is TGTGCCAGCAGTCCGGACAGGGGAACCTACAATGAGCAGTTCTTC. Encoded protein: CASSPDRGTYNEQFF.

For the CDR3, the DNA is TGCGCCAGCAGCTTGCAGGGACAGATAAATGAGCAGTTCTTC. This codes for CASSLQGQINEQFF. The chain carries TRBV5-1 and TRBJ2-1; 7 bases agree with TRBD1. The germline CDR1 and CDR2 sequences are SGHRS and YFSETQ. The CDR3 spans 14 residues. The junction had 5 bases not matched to a gene; V was cut back by 1 base and J by 7 bases.

This clone has a handful of counts. The genes are TRBV4-1 and TRBJ1-1, with 9 bases identical to TRBD1. The junction had 3 bases not matched to a gene; V was cut back by 0 bases and J by 4 bases. CDR1 MGHRA and CDR2 YSYEKL come from the germline V gene. The CDR3 contains 15 residues. The CDR3 loop is CASSQEVTGGTEAFF. DNA of the CDR3: TGCGCCAGCAGCCAAGAGGTGACAGGGGGCACTGAAGCTTTCTTT.

V gene TRBV7-6 combines with J gene TRBJ2-3, with TRBD2 identical over 7 bases. CDR1 SGHVS and CDR2 FNYEAQ come from the germline V gene. The CDR3 extends over 17 amino acids. Losses at the gene ends were 1 base for V and 2 bases for J; bases not matched to a gene: 9. CDR3 nucleotide sequence: TGTGCCAGCAGCTTAGAATCGGCGGGGGAGTTCACAGATACGCAGTATTTT. Amino acids: CASSLESAGEFTDTQYF.

The chain employs TRBV7-9 and TRBJ1-1, with TRBD1 as a possible D gene (6 bases). Germline V gives CDR1 SEHNR, CDR2 FQNEAQ (reference sequence). The length of the CDR3 is 14 residues. Trimming took off 5 bases at V and 6 bases at J, with 16 bases between the two ends. DNA for the CDR3: TGTGCCAGCAGCAAACAGGGTTTGGGAGCTGAAGCTTTCTTT. Translated, it gives CASSKQGLGAEAFF.

This clone was counted between two and nine times. V and J are TRBV6-1 and TRBJ1-3; maybe TRBD1 (5 bases). The V end was cut by 2 bases, the J end by 6 bases, with 20 bases between. Per the germline V gene, CDR1 is MNHNS and CDR2 is SASEGT. CDR3 length equals 17 residues. CDR3 coding DNA: TGTGCCAGCAGTGAAAGGGGTCGGTTGGGGGAGGAAAACACCATATATTTT. This gives the protein CASSERGRLGEENTIYF.

The chain employs TRBV29-1 and TRBJ2-5; tentative D call: TRBD1 (5 bases). The CDR3 length is 12 residues. Germline V CDR1 and CDR2: SQVTM, ANQGSEA. V dropped 7 bases and J dropped 0 bases, with 9 bases sitting between them. CDR3 DNA: TGCAGCGCCCGACAGTACCAAGAGACCCAGTACTTC. Protein: CSARQYQETQYF.

The rearrangement joins TRBV28 to TRBJ2-1; perhaps TRBD2 as D (6 bases). This CDR3 is 17 amino acids long. Trimming left V 9 bases short and J 3 bases short, with 24 bases between. Germline V lookup: CDR1 MDHEN, CDR2 SYDVKM. The CDR3 here is CASPYPLAGSNYNEQFF. CDR3 sequence (DNA): TGTGCCAGTCCTTATCCCCTCGCGGGGAGCAACTACAATGAGCAGTTCTTC. The whole variable domain, filled in from reference TRBV28 and TRBJ2-1, reads DVKVTQSSRYLVKRTGEKVFLECVQDMDHENMFWYRQDPGLGLRLIYFSYDVKMKEKGDIPEGYSVSREKKERFSLILESASTNQTSMYLCASPYPLAGSNYNEQFFGPGTRLTVL.

CDR3 sequence (DNA): TGTGCCAGCAGCCCCGGACAGGGTGCCTATAGCAATCAGCCCCAGCATTTT. Translating gives CASSPGQGAYSNQPQHF. The chain joins TRBV11-2 to TRBJ1-5, with 8 bases lining up with TRBD1. Trimming cost V 5 bases and J 0 bases; bases outside gene matches: 9. The CDR3 covers 17 residues. CDR1 is SGHAT and CDR2 is FQNNGV in the germline V gene. The variable domain in full, with the rest retrieved from reference TRBV11-2 and TRBJ1-5, is EAGVAQSPRYKIIEKRQSVAFWCNPISGHATLYWYQQILGQGPKLLIQFQNNGVVDDSQLPKDRFSAERLKGVDSTLKIQPAKLEDSAVYLCASSPGQGAYSNQPQHFGDGTRLSIL.

The chain links TRBV28 to TRBJ1-4; 8 bases are shared with TRBD1. The CDR3 totals 16 residues. Trimming took 3 bases from V and 1 from J; bases not matched to a gene: 4. Germline V CDR1 and CDR2: MDHEN, SYDVKM. CDR3 coding DNA: TGTGCCAGCAGTTTGACAGGGGAAGGAACTAATGAAAAACTGTTTTTT. It specifies CASSLTGEGTNEKLFF.

V gene TRBV5-1 combines with J gene TRBJ2-1; 13 bases are a match to TRBD2. The germline V gene encodes CDR1 SGHRS and CDR2 YFSETQ. The junction had 10 bases not matched to a gene; V was cut back by 4 bases and J by 0 bases. The CDR3 is 19 residues long. CDR3 DNA sequence: TGCGCCAGCAGCCTCCGGGGACTAGCGGGACCCAGCTCCTACAATGAGCAGTTCTTC. Translation gives CASSLRGLAGPSSYNEQFF.

This clone was detected only a few times. The chain is built from TRBV19 and TRBJ2-3; 11 bases are shared with TRBD2. Germline loops: CDR1 LNHDA, CDR2 SQIVND (reference sequence). With V trimmed by 3 bases and J by 7 bases, 9 bases remained unmatched. This CDR3 contains 16 residues. CDR3 DNA sequence: TGTGCCAGTAGTATTTCGGCTAGCGGGAGGCCGAATACGCAGTATTTT. Translated, it gives CASSISASGRPNTQYF.

Comment on this clone: Other DNA sequences within the sample encode an identical CDR3. V and J are TRBV27 and TRBJ1-4; 9 bases map to TRBD1. Germline values: CDR1 MNHEY, CDR2 SMNVEV (reference sequence). The junction had 9 bases not matched to a gene; V was cut back by 5 bases and J by 8 bases. CDR3 length: 15 amino acids. CDR3 loop: CASSPTGDRDEKLFF. CDR3 bases: TGTGCCAGCAGTCCGACCGGGGACAGGGACGAAAAACTGTTTTTT.

J is TRBJ1-3 and V is TRBV7-9; TRBD1 agrees at 7 bases. Germline V lookup: CDR1 SEHNR, CDR2 FQNEAQ (reference sequence). This CDR3 spans 15 amino acids. The trim removed 5 bases at V and 2 bases at J, leaving 6 bases unmatched. DNA of the CDR3: TGTGCCAGCAGCCCCGATCAGGGGGCTGGAAACACCATATATTTT. It is translated as CASSPDQGAGNTIYF.

The rearrangement links TRBV10-3 to TRBJ2-1; 8 bases align to TRBD2. Germline loops: CDR1 ENHRY, CDR2 SYGVKD. The CDR3 extends over 14 amino acids. With 4 bases clipped from V and 5 bases from J, the junction kept 4 bases outside the gene matches. The DNA for the CDR3 is TGTGCCATCAGTGGTTGGCGGGGGGACAATGAGCAGTTCTTC. Protein sequence: CAISGWRGDNEQFF.

The chain joins TRBV5-4 to TRBJ1-2, with D maybe TRBD1 (6 bases). V was clipped by 4 bases and J by 6 bases, with 22 bases between them. CDR1 and CDR2 from the germline V gene are SGHNT and YYREEE (reference sequence). There are 16 residues in the CDR3. The CDR3 loop reads CASSHGGAVPRDGYTF. The DNA for the CDR3 is TGTGCCAGCAGCCACGGGGGGGCAGTTCCTAGGGATGGCTACACCTTC.

The chain uses TRBV13 and TRBJ1-6; 8 nucleotides agree with TRBD1. The CDR3 contains 16 residues. Per germline, CDR1 PRHDT and CDR2 FYEKMQ (reference sequence). Losses at the gene ends were 3 bases for V and 7 bases for J; bases not matched to a gene: 8. CDR3 amino acids: CASSFTGGPNNSPLHF. CDR3 DNA sequence: TGTGCCAGCAGCTTCACAGGGGGTCCCAACAATTCACCCCTCCACTTT.

This clone came up once. The sample has other DNA sequences that encode this CDR3 too. The chain joins TRBV28 to TRBJ2-5; perhaps TRBD2 as D (5 bases). Germline V gene data show CDR1 as MDHEN and CDR2 as SYDVKM. This CDR3 has 12 residues. V lost 8 bases and J 1 base, leaving 8 bases between the germline ends. DNA for the CDR3: TGTGCCAGCTCAAGCGGCCAAGAGACCCAGTACTTC. Its translation: CASSSGQETQYF.

This chain uses TRBV28 with TRBJ1-2; 8 nucleotides align to TRBD1. V shed 10 bases, J shed 8 bases, and the junction held 15 bases outside the gene matches. The CDR3 totals 14 residues. CDR1 is MDHEN and CDR2 is SYDVKM in the germline V gene. The CDR3 loop reads CAIWNGQGTIGYTF. In DNA, the CDR3 is TGTGCCATTTGGAACGGACAGGGCACAATAGGCTACACCTTC.

The J gene is TRBJ2-3, the V gene TRBV13; a weak D match, TRBD2 (6 bases). The CDR3 loop spans 15 amino acids. Trimming removed 1 base at V and 4 bases at J, with 12 bases between. The germline gives CDR1 PRHDT, CDR2 FYEKMQ (reference sequence). The CDR3 DNA reads TGTGCCAGCAGCTTAGTAGGCGGGGCCGCAGATACGCAGTATTTT. Protein product: CASSLVGGAADTQYF.

CDR3 amino acids: CASSEGRDNEQFF. The DNA for the CDR3 is TGTGCCAGCAGTGAAGGCAGGGACAATGAGCAGTTCTTC. The chain joins TRBV6-1 to TRBJ2-1; maybe TRBD1 (5 bases). Between the trimmed V and J ends, which lost 1 base and 5 bases, there was a span of 6 bases. This CDR3 has 13 amino acids. The V gene's germline CDR1 is MNHNS and CDR2 SASEGT.